This TCR beta chain was obtained from a study of identical twins. The study, taken as a whole, reports: Beta out-of-frame sequences showed weaker excess twin sharing.

This CDR3 contains 16 residues. V was cut by 7 bases and J by 5 bases, with 23 bases left in between. TCRdb re-derived calls from the 5' RACE reads in MiXCR, one entry per CDR3 protein. Seen here are around 690,000 distinct CDR3 sequences, about 20% observed once, and the top ten hold around 4.4%. About this clonotype itself: The target antigen is unknown.

The data also belong to a second study, concerning T cells expressing NK-cell markers. Per that paper: Eight donors were sequenced, seven testing HCMV-seropositive and one testing seronegative. About six of the donors carried dominant NKG2C+ clonotypes that took up roughly 1.0-8% of their CD8+ T cells. The same clonotypes also predominated in the CD3+CD56-NKG2C+ fraction of several donors.

The rearrangement joins TRBV12-3 or TRBV12-4 to TRBJ2-5; D remains unclear. Sequencing input: PBMCs. This receptor was taken from a woman under 30 in good health. DNA of the CDR3: TGTGCCAGCACTACCCTGCGTAGTTTGAAGTTGGAGACCCAGTACTTC. Encoded protein: CASTTLRSLKLETQYF.